This T cell receptor (beta chain) was documented in a study of T cell repertoires in cytomegalovirus infection. Across the study: Epitope selection comprised recently identified HLA-C-restricted CMV epitopes and well-studied HLA-B-restricted CMV epitopes. Indications came from public TCR beta signatures; they pointed to CMV infection and to a matching HLA type.

Study conclusions and caveats: The ex vivo response showed dominance by HLA-C-restricted CMV-specific TCR beta clonotypes. Cumulative public TCR beta family frequency identified carriers of CMV plus the relevant HLA.

Germline-derived CDR1 and CDR2 are SGHRS and YFSETQ. This CDR3 region has 14 residues. The junction had 2 bases not matched to a gene; V was cut back by 0 bases and J by 4 bases. TCRdb reprocessed the reads via MiXCR and lists one record per CDR3 protein. The sample has 110,000 to 150,000 distinct CDR3 sequences; roughly 32% are singletons. Regarding this clonotype: Its antigen remains unidentified.

The sequencing here drew on CD8+ T cells from cultured PBMCs, taken from culture after CMV antigen stimulation. The rearrangement uses TRBV5-1 and TRBJ2-3; TRBD2 agrees at 7 bases. This clonotype was obtained from a human donor in good health (CMV status not recorded). Some clones in this sample may be carry-over from other donors' samples. DNA of the CDR3: TGCGCCAGCAGCTTGGAGCGGGGACCAGATACGCAGTATTTT. Protein sequence: CASSLERGPDTQYF.